This TCR beta chain was identified during a study of blood T cell repertoires in COVID-19 (TCRdb year 2020). At the level of the whole study: Collaborator samples came from the United States, Italy and Spain and covered acute and convalescent phases of COVID-19. Sample metadata almost always included a de-identified subject ID, COVID-19 status, age in years and sex. The dataset comprised deeply sampled blood TCRbeta repertoires from subjects exposed to, actively infected with, or recovered from COVID-19. Where available, HLA class I and class II types were taken from metadata supplied by the sample provider and were not determined by assay-based typing. The samples were drawn from the first 160 participants of the ongoing ImmuneRACE study and from 950 to 1,500 subjects provided by 6 global collaborators. The repertoires were released in a freely available public database meant as a resource for research on the immune response to SARS-CoV-2. The prospective study material was composed of cDNA or gDNA derived from T cells, B-cell-depleted T cells, or PBMCs.

This clone was observed a handful of times. Its antigen is unknown. Base qualities were left out, and no much larger clone turns up one base away. Each collaborating institution followed its own protocols to collect whole blood in K2EDTA tubes. Collaborator samples were shipped for TCRbeta analysis as frozen whole blood, isolated PBMCs, or DNA extracted from either sample type. TCRbeta CDR3 regions were amplified from genomic DNA using the immunoSEQ Assay, a bias-controlled multiplex PCR. The study's own analysis went as follows. Within the assay, amplification of reference gene primers was used to estimate how many nucleated cells each sample contained. Sequence reads were collapsed and filtered to measure the absolute abundance of every unique TCRbeta CDR3 rearrangement. For each sample, productive Simpson clonality was calculated as the square root of Simpson's diversity index over productive rearrangements. Sourced from immuneACCESS, this table was stored by TCRdb with only in-frame sequences that have V and J called. A share of the clones is absent; for the studies checked, an unresolved V gene accounts for under half, and the remainder has no known explanation. That table gives V, J and clone size, and the DNA gave D and trimming. The sample table holds about 200,000 clones, of which 83% were seen once. Of the sample, about 2.5% falls within the top ten clones.

In the germline V gene, CDR1 corresponds to SGHDN and CDR2 to FVKESK. Relative to germline, V is missing 2 bases and J is missing 13 bases, with 5 bases of the junction outside any gene match. The CDR3 measures 12 amino acids from cysteine to phenylalanine. Only the CDR3 part of the read is kept: 36 bases, read in frame from the first base. General findings and caveats noted by the study authors: Clinical and demographic metadata were provided uncurated, with the amount varying by source and participant.

This TCR was recovered from a woman in her thirties or forties with active or convalescent COVID-19. The V and J genes are TRBV14 and TRBJ2-1; 7 of the junction bases match TRBD1. What was sequenced was peripheral blood. The sequence in DNA is TGTGCCAGCAGCCAATTTACAGGGGACCAGTTCTTC. Translated, it gives CASSQFTGDQFF.